This TCR beta chain was sequenced for a study of cytomegalovirus exposure and HLA in healthy donors. This clone appeared a few times. It was with 60 Vbeta and 13 Jbeta primers that the PCR ran. Here immunoSEQ multiplex PCR was the method, and the copy in TCRdb shows in-frame clones only, minus some. The data contain 150,000 to 200,000 clones, around 83% of them seen just once; the ten biggest clones take up about 2.1%. The CDR3 runs to 17 residues. Germline CDR1 is MGHRA and CDR2 is YSYEKL. V trimming: 1 base; J trimming: 6 bases; junction bases outside the gene matches: 9. Sequencing used PBMCs. The rearrangement links TRBV4-1 to TRBJ2-2; 9 bases are shared with TRBD1. This receptor was identified in a man aged 18 to 30 in good health and CMV-seropositive. DNA of the CDR3: TGCGCCAGCAGCCAAGTGGCACAGGGGGCTCTCGCCGGGGAGCTGTTTTTT. This translates into CASSQVAQGALAGELFF.